The 30 T cell receptor beta chains listed next were all sequenced from one sample in a study of OX40 agonist ivuxolimab in advanced cancers. The repertoire was sequenced with immunoSEQ multiplex PCR; TCRdb's copy has only in-frame clones and lacks some. Among 77,000 or so clones listed, around 80% were seen once. The specimen was CD4+ or CD8+ T cells sorted from blood, collected in a trial of the OX40 agonist ivuxolimab. Receptors were obtained from an adult with an advanced solid tumor such as melanoma, head and neck, liver or kidney cancer.

V and J are TRBV5-1 and TRBJ2-7, with 7 bases lining up with TRBD2. V shed 0 bases, J shed 3 bases, and the junction held 6 bases outside the gene matches. The germline V gene has CDR1 SGHRS and CDR2 YFSETQ. The length of the CDR3 is 15 residues. CDR3 region: CASSLGGGVVYEQYF. DNA of the CDR3: TGCGCCAGCAGCTTGGGTGGGGGGGTCGTCTACGAGCAGTACTTC.

This chain links TRBV28 with TRBJ2-1, with D possibly TRBD1 on 5 matching bases. The V end lost 3 bases, the J end lost 9 bases, and 9 bases lay between the germline ends. Germline V gives CDR1 MDHEN, CDR2 SYDVKM. CDR3 size: 12 residues. The CDR3 protein is CASSFQGSEQFF. CDR3 bases: TGTGCCAGCAGTTTTCAGGGCAGTGAGCAGTTCTTC. The complete variable domain, with remaining parts taken from reference TRBV28 and TRBJ2-1, reads DVKVTQSSRYLVKRTGEKVFLECVQDMDHENMFWYRQDPGLGLRLIYFSYDVKMKEKGDIPEGYSVSREKKERFSLILESASTNQTSMYLCASSFQGSEQFFGPGTRLTVL.

The rearrangement links TRBV6-6 to TRBJ1-2; 10 bases align to TRBD1. CDR3 size: 14 residues. J gave up 5 bases and V 2 bases, and 2 bases lay outside the gene matches. The germline V gene encodes CDR1 MNHNY and CDR2 SVGAGI (reference sequence). DNA for the CDR3: TGTGCCAGCAGTTACGGGACAGGGGCTTATGGCTACACCTTC. It codes for CASSYGTGAYGYTF.

The V gene is TRBV5-4, the J gene TRBJ1-1; 8 bases are shared with TRBD1. The CDR3 runs 17 residues. The ends lost 4 bases at V and 0 bases at J; junction bases unmatched: 11. CDR1 SGHNT and CDR2 YYREEE come from the germline V gene (reference sequence). The CDR3 reads CASSRGQGLLMNTEAFF. The CDR3, as DNA: TGTGCCAGCAGCCGTGGACAGGGCTTGCTCATGAACACTGAAGCTTTCTTT.

The J gene is TRBJ1-5, the V gene TRBV14; no firm D call. CDR1 is SGHDN and CDR2 is FVKESK in the germline V gene. The CDR3 is 15 amino acids. Trimming pared 4 bases from V and 1 base from J, leaving 11 bases between. The CDR3 bases are TGTGCCAGCAGCCCTCCGGAGTGGAGCAATCAGCCCCAGCATTTT. As protein: CASSPPEWSNQPQHF.

The rearrangement uses TRBV10-1 and TRBJ2-4; 13 bases are shared with TRBD2. Per germline, CDR1 WNHNN and CDR2 SYGVQD (reference sequence). The CDR3 runs to 21 residues. V was clipped by 1 base and J by 0 bases; unmatched bases: 12. The CDR3 DNA reads as TGCGCCAGCAGTGAGTGTACGGCGACTAGCGGGAGGAGCGTAGCCAAAAACATTCAGTACTTC. Its protein product is CASSECTATSGRSVAKNIQYF.

This clone occurred a few times. The rearrangement links TRBV15 to TRBJ1-5; weak D call: TRBD1 (6 bases). Germline V CDR1 and CDR2: LNHNV, YYDKDF (reference sequence). This CDR3 spans 14 amino acids. Trimming shortened V by 2 bases and J by 1 base, and 6 bases separated the two germline ends. The DNA of the CDR3 is TGTGCCACCAGCAGACAGGGGAGCAATCAGCCCCAGCATTTT. This encodes CATSRQGSNQPQHF.

The DNA for the CDR3 is TGTGCCAGCAGCCGACCGACAGGAACAACCACAGATACGCAGTATTTT. This encodes CASSRPTGTTTDTQYF. The V and J genes are TRBV11-1 and TRBJ2-3, with D perhaps matching TRBD1 (6 bases). V lost 5 bases to trimming and J lost 2 bases, with 17 bases between them. In germline, CDR1 is SGHAT, CDR2 FQDESV (reference sequence). CDR3 length: 16 amino acids.

This chain connects TRBV9 to TRBJ1-3; tentatively, D is TRBD1 (5 bases). Trimming removed 3 bases from V and 2 bases from J, with 12 bases in between. In germline, CDR1 is SGDLS, CDR2 YYNGEE. The CDR3 contains 15 residues. CDR3 nucleotides: TGTGCCAGCAGCGCCATTCAGGGTACTGGAAACACCATATATTTT. Protein sequence: CASSAIQGTGNTIYF.

The V call is TRBV19, the J call TRBJ1-1; 11 positions agree with TRBD1. The V segment lost 4 bases and the J segment 3 bases; nucleotides outside the gene matches: 4. The CDR3 has 15 amino acids. The V gene's germline CDR1 is LNHDA and CDR2 SQIVND (reference sequence). This CDR3 is CASSRTGGAYTEAFF. DNA of the CDR3: TGTGCCAGTAGTAGGACAGGGGGCGCTTACACTGAAGCTTTCTTT.

This clone came up once. J is TRBJ1-5 and V is TRBV18; D gene unclear. Germline values: CDR1 KGHSH, CDR2 LQKENI. Deletions cut 3 bases from V and 7 bases from J, with 10 bases between. The CDR3 loop spans 13 amino acids. The CDR3 DNA reads as TGTGCCAGCTCACCCGAGATGGTGCAGCCCCAGCATTTT. This codes for CASSPEMVQPQHF. The full variable domain, rest sourced from reference TRBV18 and TRBJ1-5, is NAGVMQNPRHLVRRRGQEARLRCSPMKGHSHVYWYRQLPEEGLKFMVYLQKENIIDESGMPKERFSAEFPKEGPSILRIQQVVRGDSAAYFCASSPEMVQPQHFGDGTRLSIL.

This sequence joins TRBV30 and TRBJ1-3; D is perhaps TRBD1 (5 bases). The CDR3 is 13 amino acids. Trimming left V 2 bases short and J 5 bases short, with 10 bases between. Germline V gene sequence: CDR1 GTSNPN, CDR2 SVGIG (reference sequence). The CDR3 region is CAWSRGVRNTIYF. Here the CDR3 DNA reads TGTGCCTGGAGTAGAGGGGTACGAAACACCATATATTTT.

The CDR3 region has the DNA TGTGCCAGCAGCGAGCACCCAACCGGGGAGCTGTTTTTT. Protein sequence: CASSEHPTGELFF. J is TRBJ2-2 and V is TRBV9; D is unclear. V lost 3 bases to trimming and J lost 5 bases, with 8 bases between them. The CDR3 is 13 amino acids. From germline, CDR1 is SGDLS and CDR2 YYNGEE.

The chain combines TRBV10-3 with TRBJ1-2; a possible D gene is TRBD1 (6 bases). The CDR3 is made up of 17 amino acids. Per germline, CDR1 ENHRY and CDR2 SYGVKD. V dropped 3 bases and J dropped 6 bases, with 23 bases sitting between them. The DNA of the CDR3 is TGTGCCATCAGTGACCCTAGGCCTTCAACAACAGGGAATGGCTACACCTTC. It codes for CAISDPRPSTTGNGYTF.

Regarding this clone: In the same sample, other DNA sequences code for this CDR3. The genes are TRBV5-4 and TRBJ1-4, with 8 bases identical to TRBD1. V lost 9 bases and J lost 8; bases outside the gene matches: 6. The CDR3 runs 12 residues. From germline, CDR1 is SGHNT and CDR2 YYREEE (reference sequence). DNA of the CDR3: TGTGCCACCCAGGGGGCCGCCGAAAAACTGTTTTTT. This codes for CATQGAAEKLFF.

The CDR3 loop is CASSQTRGETQYF. The CDR3 nucleotides read TGTGCCAGCAGCCAAACCAGGGGAGAGACCCAGTACTTC. The V call is TRBV7-2, the J call TRBJ2-5; TRBD1 might be the D (6 bases). Trimming took 5 bases from V and 4 from J, leaving 11 bases between them. The CDR3 spans 13 residues. From germline, CDR1 is SGHTA and CDR2 FQGNSA.

This clone counts as medium-sized (0.01 to 0.1%). The chain uses TRBV2 and TRBJ1-5; D unresolved. Germline assignment: CDR1 SNHLY and CDR2 FYNNEI. The ends were cut back, 7 bases at V and 0 bases at J, with 7 bases in the middle. This CDR3 has 13 amino acids. CDR3 sequence (DNA): TGTGCCAGCACCGGGAATAGCAATCAGCCCCAGCATTTT. Its translation: CASTGNSNQPQHF.

This sequence joins TRBV5-1 and TRBJ2-1; D remains unclear. This CDR3 has 12 residues. V lost 4 bases, J lost 15 bases, and 17 bases lay in between. Germline V CDR1 and CDR2: SGHRS, YFSETQ. The CDR3 bases are TGCGCCAGCAGCCAAAACCTGGATTCTCTGTTCTTC. Translating gives CASSQNLDSLFF.

The chain couples TRBV28 to TRBJ2-7; tentatively, D is TRBD1 or TRBD2 (6 bases each). The CDR3 runs 14 residues. V lost 6 bases and J lost 4, with 16 bases in between. Germline CDR1 and CDR2: MDHEN and SYDVKM. CDR3 amino acids: CASSPEGGRYEQYF. The CDR3 nucleotides read TGTGCCAGCAGCCCAGAGGGGGGCCGGTACGAGCAGTACTTC. The full variable domain, rest sourced from reference TRBV28 and TRBJ2-7, is DVKVTQSSRYLVKRTGEKVFLECVQDMDHENMFWYRQDPGLGLRLIYFSYDVKMKEKGDIPEGYSVSREKKERFSLILESASTNQTSMYLCASSPEGGRYEQYFGPGTRLTVT.

The CDR3 sequence is CASSIRTGKNYEQYF. CDR3 DNA: TGTGCCAGTAGTATAAGGACAGGGAAAAACTACGAGCAGTACTTC. The chain has TRBV19 and TRBJ2-7; 8 bases line up with TRBD1. This CDR3 spans 15 amino acids. With 2 bases clipped from V and 3 bases from J, the junction kept 6 bases outside the gene matches. From germline, CDR1 is LNHDA and CDR2 SQIVND (reference sequence). The full variable domain, completed using reference TRBV19 and TRBJ2-7, is DGGITQSPKYLFRKEGQNVTLSCEQNLNHDAMYWYRQDPGQGLRLIYYSQIVNDFQKGDIAEGYSVSREKKESFPLTVTSAQKNPTAFYLCASSIRTGKNYEQYFGPGTRLTVT.

CDR3 bases: TGTGCCAGCTCTCCCCGGACTAGCGGGAGTCACGAGCAGTACTTC. This codes for CASSPRTSGSHEQYF. This chain links TRBV18 with TRBJ2-7; 13 bases agree with TRBD2. Germline trimming cut 6 bases from V and 5 bases from J; bases unmatched to any gene: 7. The CDR3 has 15 residues. Germline V gene sequence: CDR1 KGHSH, CDR2 LQKENI.

Written as DNA, the CDR3 is TGTGCCAGCAGCTCCCACGGACTAGCGGGATTGGATACGCAGTATTTT. Residues: CASSSHGLAGLDTQYF. The V call is TRBV7-2, the J call TRBJ2-3, with 12 bases matching TRBD2. The CDR3 loop spans 16 amino acids. CDR1 SGHTA and CDR2 FQGNSA come from the germline V gene. V lost 4 bases and J lost 6; bases outside the gene matches: 8.

The chain combines TRBV7-2 with TRBJ1-1; 7 nucleotides match TRBD1. Trimming at V came to 5 bases and at J to 8 bases, leaving 11 bases not matched to a gene. From germline, CDR1 is SGHTA and CDR2 FQGNSA. The CDR3 contains 14 residues. Here the CDR3 DNA reads TGTGCCAGCAGCCTTACAGGGGTCTCGAAAGAAGCTTTCTTT. Translated: CASSLTGVSKEAFF.

This chain uses TRBV12-5 with TRBJ2-3; TRBD1 agrees at 9 bases. J lost 1 base, V lost 7 bases, and 3 bases had no gene match. Germline CDR1 reads LGHNT; CDR2 reads FRNRAP. There are 14 residues in the CDR3. CDR3 amino acids: CASVRDRGTDTQYF. The CDR3 DNA is TGTGCTAGTGTGCGGGACAGGGGCACAGATACGCAGTATTTT.

This sequence joins TRBV7-2 and TRBJ1-5; 8 bases are a match to TRBD1. Per the germline V gene, CDR1 is SGHTA and CDR2 is FQGNSA. The V segment lost 2 bases and the J segment 5 bases; nucleotides outside the gene matches: 2. The CDR3 covers 14 residues. CDR3 region: CASSLQGADQPQHF. The CDR3 DNA is TGTGCCAGCAGCTTACAGGGGGCAGATCAGCCCCAGCATTTT.

V usage is TRBV25-1 and J usage is TRBJ2-7; tentatively, D is TRBD1 or TRBD2 (5 bases each). Germline lookup yields CDR1 MGHDK and CDR2 SYGVNS. CDR3 length: 12 amino acids. Trimming cost V 6 bases and J 2 bases, with 8 bases left between them. The CDR3 coding sequence is TGTGCCAGCAGGGGGGATACCTACGAGCAGTACTTC. Translation: CASRGDTYEQYF.

The J gene is TRBJ2-3, the V gene TRBV29-1; no clear D gene. V lost 4 bases and J lost 0, with 8 bases in between. Germline V gene lookup returns CDR1 SQVTM and CDR2 ANQGSEA. This CDR3 region has 13 residues. The CDR3 reads CSVALPSTDTQYF. CDR3 nucleotide sequence: TGCAGCGTTGCGTTGCCTAGCACAGATACGCAGTATTTT.

This chain links TRBV27 with TRBJ2-5; TRBD2 matches at 10 bases. The CDR3 contains 15 residues. V was pared by 4 bases and J by 5 bases, with 7 bases of the junction left unmatched. Germline assignment: CDR1 MNHEY and CDR2 SMNVEV (reference sequence). This CDR3 reads CASSSQLAGLETQYF. For the CDR3, the DNA is TGTGCCAGCAGTTCGCAACTAGCGGGACTGGAGACCCAGTACTTC.

V is TRBV6-5 and J is TRBJ2-4; D ambiguous. V was clipped by 6 bases and J by 9 bases, with 21 bases between them. The CDR3 runs 15 residues. Germline V CDR1 and CDR2: MNHEY, SVGAGI. CDR3 nucleotide sequence: TGTGCCAGCAGCCGAGAAAGCCGGGCCTCCGCCATTCAGTACTTC. Its translation: CASSRESRASAIQYF.

V gene TRBV7-6 combines with J gene TRBJ2-7, with 8 bases lining up with TRBD1. V lost 0 bases and J lost 7; bases outside the gene matches: 8. Germline V gene sequence: CDR1 SGHVS, CDR2 FNYEAQ. The CDR3 has 15 amino acids. This CDR3 is CASSLANDRGGEQYF. CDR3 coding DNA: TGTGCCAGCAGCTTAGCGAACGACAGGGGTGGAGAGCAGTACTTC.